This TCR beta chain was identified in a study of shared clonotypes between healthy human individuals. The CDR3 has 14 amino acids. From germline, CDR1 is SSHAT and CDR2 FNYEAQ (reference sequence). V was cut by 2 bases and J by 2 bases, with 8 bases left in between. Under the authors' procedure: Sequence data from immunoSEQ were junction-only and lacked quality scores; consequently, filtering differed. TCRdb keeps only in-frame clones here, not all; method: immunoSEQ multiplex PCR. V and J calls and clone size are as listed in that table; D and trimming were resolved from the DNA. The sample yields a few million clones, 85% to 95% seen once.

Sequenced input: naive CD4+ T cells from PBMCs. Subset specified: CD45RA+ positively selected. The chain combines TRBV7-7 with TRBJ2-3; no clear D. This TCR was sampled from a man aged 18 to 29 in good health. Some clones in this sample may be carry-over from other donors' samples. CDR3 in DNA: TGTGCCAGCAGCTTAAAAGGCCACACAGATACGCAGTATTTT. It translates to CASSLKGHTDTQYF. Full variable domain (missing parts from reference TRBV7-7 and TRBJ2-3): GAGVSQSPRYKVTKRGQDVTLRCDPISSHATLYWYQQALGQGPEFLTYFNYEAQPDKSGLPSDRFSAERPEGSISTLTIQRTEQRDSAMYRCASSLKGHTDTQYFGPGTRLTVL.